This T cell receptor (beta chain) was recorded in a study of blood T cell repertoires in COVID-19. In the study overall: PBMCs, B-cell-depleted T cells, or T cells provided the cDNA or gDNA that made up the material.

The table came from immunoSEQ multiplex PCR; TCRdb's copy has only in-frame clones and leaves some out. Of 110,000 to 150,000 clones in the sample, approximately 80% are singletons; the top ten hold 1.5% to 2.5%. On this clone: In the same sample, other DNA sequences code for this CDR3.

Sequencing was carried out using peripheral blood. This clonotype originated in a woman aged 60-70 years with acute or convalescent COVID-19.

The CDR3 is CASSPLGGNTEAFF. The CDR3, as DNA: TGCGCCAGCAGCCCTTTAGGGGGAAACACTGAAGCTTTCTTT. The rearrangement uses TRBV5-1 and TRBJ1-1, with a tentative D call TRBD1 (6 bases). Germline V lookup: CDR1 SGHRS, CDR2 YFSETQ. Trimming pared 4 bases from V and 2 bases from J, leaving 12 bases between. The CDR3 has 14 residues. Together with reference TRBV5-1 and TRBJ1-1, the CDR3 gives the full variable domain: KAGVTQTPRYLIKTRGQQVTLSCSPISGHRSVSWYQQTPGQGLQFLFEYFSETQRNKGNFPGRFSGRQFSNSRSEMNVSTLELGDSALYLCASSPLGGNTEAFFGQGTRLTVV.